This T cell receptor beta chain was identified in a study of T-cell memory formation after mild COVID-19 (dated by TCRdb to the early 2020s). Describing the broader study: TCR sequence clusters from the two donors were largely donor specific. In a couple of donors, T-cell clones that expanded and contracted after mild COVID-19 were tracked by sequencing TCRalpha and TCRbeta repertoires over time. The cohort was made up of two young adult volunteers, one female and one male, who were previously healthy. The research as a whole found: Some responding clones were detected in pre-infection memory, which suggested that pre-existing cross-reactive memory T cells had joined the SARS-CoV-2 response. The study covered only two mild cases, and larger cohorts including severe cases with pre-infection samples were considered necessary. SARS-CoV-2 specificity of the second-wave clones peaking on day 37 was not confirmed. Balanced CD4/CD8 phenotypes were observed for clones contracting from day 15 to 85, whereas a bias towards CD4+ was observed for a second wave of clones expanding from day 15 to 37. Contracting CD4+ clones turned up mainly in the CM and EM memory subsets, whereas EMRA was where CD8+ clones were enriched.

The sample was run on an Illumina NovaSeq 6000. Using 5'RACE with constant-segment primers, TCRalpha and TCRbeta cDNA libraries were constructed, with sample barcodes and unique molecular identifiers added in the process. RNA was extracted from every sample with Trizol reagent. Library amplification was performed in two PCR steps, and a second sample barcode and Illumina TruSeq adapters were introduced in the second step. The libraries were sequenced on an Illumina NovaSeq using 2 x 150 bp paired-end reads. The source study handled its data this way. Demultiplexing of reads and collapsing into UMI-guided consensus sequences were performed with migec v1.2.7. Using mixcr v2.1.11, the UMI consensuses were aligned to TRA and TRB V and J templates and assembled into clonotypes. A clonotype was counted as expanded or contracted only if both edgeR and NoisET called the change significant, with noise models trained on biological replicates. For edgeR calls, the thresholds were a false discovery rate-adjusted p below 0.01 and a log2 fold-change of 1. As an exploratory analysis of dynamics, max-normalized trajectories of the 1000 most abundant clonotypes were examined with PCA combined with hierarchical clustering. Each responding clone was given a CD4 or CD8 phenotype based on the CD4+ and CD8+ repertoires, which had been sequenced separately. TCRdb took the public reads, trimmed them with fastp at Q25, ran MiXCR for clone calling and kept in-frame beta chains. Duplicate CDR3 protein sequences are folded into a single record with the most common DNA and genes. The V and J calls come from TCRdb's annotation, not from the publication. This sample has around 450,000 distinct CDR3 sequences in its table, and roughly a quarter of those were observed once. Of the sample, 8.8% falls within the top ten clones.

PBMCs were isolated by Ficoll-Paque density gradient centrifugation. Notes on this clonotype: The antigen it binds to is not known. No qualities accompany the bases; no much larger clone lies one base away.

V ends up 4 bases short and J 2 bases short, with an unmatched junction base count of 3. The CDR3 numbers 16 residues from cysteine through phenylalanine. Kept here is only the CDR3 DNA, which spans 48 bases and is read in frame from base 1. According to the germline V gene (reference sequence), CDR1 reads LNHNV and CDR2 reads YYDKDF. This receptor was taken from an adult woman who had mild COVID-19 (a few samples of this study predate the infection). The sample titles of this study are shuffled in the database, so cell type and time point are left out; the donor was told from shared clones. The sample taken for sequencing was PBMCs or a T cell subset sorted from them (not recorded which). The chain uses TRBV15 and TRBJ2-4, and 12 bases in between align with TRBD2. The CDR3 loop reads CATSTGLAGTKNIQYF. The DNA is as follows: TGTGCCACCAGCACCGGACTAGCGGGGACCAAAAACATTCAGTACTTC.